This passage covers 28 T cell receptor beta chains from one sample sequenced in a study of blood T cell repertoires in COVID-19 (dated by TCRdb to 2018 to 2020). The protocol used for the library was the immunoSEQ multiplex PCR assay. The table was pulled from immuneACCESS by TCRdb, which kept in-frame rearrangements only. Such tables lose some clones; where checked, under half of the loss comes from unresolved V genes, and the rest has no known cause. Across this sample there are more than 150,000 clones, with around four fifths seen only once. Roughly 8% of the sample comes from the top ten. The sequenced material came from PBMCs or T cells enriched from blood (not recorded which). The receptor set was obtained from a woman in her 50s who had recovered from COVID-19.

V and J are TRBV24-1 and TRBJ2-3; D perhaps matches TRBD1 (5 bases). The germline CDR1 and CDR2 sequences are KGHDR and SFDVKD. Trimming stripped 4 bases from V and 0 bases from J, with 10 bases between. CDR3 length equals 15 residues. CDR3 in amino acids: CATSDPRESTDTQYF. CDR3 DNA sequence: TGTGCCACCAGTGACCCCAGGGAAAGCACAGATACGCAGTATTTT.

The chain uses TRBV5-6 and TRBJ2-7; 7 bases fit TRBD1. The germline V gene encodes CDR1 SGHDT and CDR2 YYEEEE. The CDR3 extends over 14 amino acids. J lost 3 bases, V lost 2 bases, and 5 bases had no gene match. CDR3 region: CASSLPGTVYEQYF. DNA for the CDR3: TGTGCCAGCAGCTTACCCGGGACAGTCTACGAGCAGTACTTC.

As regards this clone: A read error may produce the germline difference seen at one junction end. The rearrangement joins TRBV7-9 to TRBJ1-2, with 10 nucleotides matching TRBD1. CDR1 is SEHNR, CDR2 FQNEAQ, per germline (reference sequence). This CDR3 has 14 amino acids. CDR3 region: CASSLDRGRVGYTF. The CDR3 coding sequence is TGTGCCAGCAGTTTAGACAGGGGGCGTGTCGGCTACACCTTC.

This clone was detected once. V is TRBV10-3 and J is TRBJ2-7; 8 bases match TRBD1. Losses at the gene ends were 5 bases for V and 3 bases for J; bases not matched to a gene: 6. Germline assignment: CDR1 ENHRY and CDR2 SYGVKD. The CDR3 is made up of 14 amino acids. CDR3 coding DNA: TGTGCCATCAGTCAGGGGGCCAGGAGCTACGAGCAGTACTTC. Its protein is CAISQGARSYEQYF.

This clone was picked up one time. The chain employs TRBV28 and TRBJ1-6; 9 nucleotides match TRBD1. Germline V gene sequence: CDR1 MDHEN, CDR2 SYDVKM. The CDR3 has 15 residues. Trimming took 5 bases from V and 9 from J; bases not matched to a gene: 8. In DNA form, the CDR3 reads TGTGCCAGCAGTCTAACCGGGACAGGGAGTTCACCCCTCCACTTT. Protein sequence: CASSLTGTGSSPLHF.

The rearrangement joins TRBV10-3 to TRBJ2-7; TRBD2 aligns across 7 bases. CDR3 size: 15 residues. Germline assignment: CDR1 ENHRY and CDR2 SYGVKD. The V and J ends lost 10 bases and 2 bases, in that order; junction bases with no gene match: 14. Here the CDR3 reads CASARGESGPYEQYF. CDR3 nucleotide sequence: TGTGCCAGCGCCCGGGGGGAAAGCGGCCCCTACGAGCAGTACTTC.

This clone occurred once. This rearrangement joins TRBV28 to TRBJ1-3; D is uncertain. The germline V gene has CDR1 MDHEN and CDR2 SYDVKM. The CDR3 runs to 14 residues. Trimming took 3 bases from V and 4 from J, leaving 10 bases between them. Here the CDR3 DNA reads TGTGCCAGCAGTTTCGGCCGGGGAGGAAACACCATATATTTT. It specifies CASSFGRGGNTIYF.

This chain joins TRBV7-8 and TRBJ2-3; 12 nucleotides agree with TRBD2. J lost 4 bases, V lost 0 bases, and 5 bases had no gene match. The germline CDR1 and CDR2 sequences are SGHVS and FQNEAQ. This CDR3 region has 17 residues. CDR3 DNA: TGTGCCAGCAGCTTAGCCCCTAGCGGGGGGGCCCCAGATACGCAGTATTTT. This sequence encodes CASSLAPSGGAPDTQYF. Using reference TRBV7-8 and TRBJ2-3 for the parts outside the CDR3, the full variable domain is GAGVSQSPRYKVAKRGQDVALRCDPISGHVSLFWYQQALGQGPEFLTYFQNEAQLDKSGLPSDRFFAERPEGSVSTLKIQRTQQEDSAVYLCASSLAPSGGAPDTQYFGPGTRLTVL.

The V and J genes are TRBV28 and TRBJ2-4; 10 positions agree with TRBD2. J was trimmed by 4 bases and V by 3 bases; bases with no gene match: 6. Per the germline V gene, CDR1 is MDHEN and CDR2 is SYDVKM. This CDR3 comprises 16 residues. The CDR3 DNA is TGTGCCAGCAGTTTTCTAGCGGGGGCCTTTAAAAACATTCAGTACTTC. Its protein product is CASSFLAGAFKNIQYF.

The chain links TRBV19 to TRBJ1-4; no definite D call. V lost 5 bases, J lost 4 bases, and 5 bases lay in between. From germline, CDR1 is LNHDA and CDR2 SQIVND (reference sequence). There are 12 residues in the CDR3. The CDR3 reads CASSPFNEKLFF. The CDR3 region has the DNA TGTGCCAGTAGTCCCTTTAATGAAAAACTGTTTTTT.

The chain combines TRBV24-1 with TRBJ2-1; possible D gene TRBD2, 5 bases. CDR3 length equals 17 residues. V lost 3 bases to trimming and J lost 0 bases, with 14 bases between them. Looked up from germline, CDR1 is KGHDR and CDR2 is SFDVKD. The CDR3 reads CATSDRGLDRSYNEQFF. The CDR3 region has the DNA TGTGCCACCAGTGATCGAGGACTCGATCGCTCCTACAATGAGCAGTTCTTC.

The rearrangement joins TRBV9 to TRBJ2-5, with a possible D match to TRBD2 (5 bases). V lost 2 bases and J 5 bases, leaving 13 bases between the germline ends. Germline V gene data show CDR1 as SGDLS and CDR2 as YYNGEE. This CDR3 is 14 amino acids long. CDR3 nucleotide sequence: TGTGCCAGCAGCGTTAAAGGGAGTCCGGAGACCCAGTACTTC. Amino acids: CASSVKGSPETQYF.

The rearrangement uses TRBV10-3 and TRBJ1-5; D gene unclear. V was trimmed by 6 bases and J by 3 bases, leaving 12 bases between them. The CDR3 runs to 14 residues. Germline CDR1 reads ENHRY; CDR2 reads SYGVKD. CDR3 loop: CAISREPLNQPQHF. DNA for the CDR3: TGTGCCATCAGCCGAGAACCGCTCAATCAGCCCCAGCATTTT.

Comments on this clone: A far larger clone is off by one base, so a read error is likely. The chain has TRBV3-1 (or the pseudogene TRBV3-2) and TRBJ1-2; 9 bases fit TRBD1. The CDR3 is made up of 13 amino acids. CDR1 and CDR2 from the germline V gene are LGHDT and YNNKEL (reference sequence). V lost 6 bases, J lost 4 bases, and 3 bases stayed unmatched. The CDR3 nucleotides read TGTGCCAGCAGTCCGACAGGGGGCTATGGCTACACCTTC. Protein: CASSPTGGYGYTF.

The chain couples TRBV7-9 to TRBJ2-1, with 8 bases lining up with TRBD2. Germline CDR1 reads SEHNR; CDR2 reads FQNEAQ (reference sequence). CDR3 length: 16 residues. J lost 7 bases, V lost 5 bases, and 13 bases had no gene match. This CDR3 is CASSPSGRGVVNEQFF. Written as DNA, the CDR3 is TGTGCCAGCAGCCCCTCGGGGCGGGGGGTAGTTAATGAGCAGTTCTTC.

The CDR3 is CASSDQGADTQYF. The CDR3 nucleotides are TGCGCCAGCAGCGACCAGGGGGCGGATACGCAGTATTTT. This chain links TRBV5-1 with TRBJ2-3; TRBD1 matches at 8 bases. Trimming removed 4 bases from V and 6 bases from J; junction bases left unmatched: 4. Per the germline V gene, CDR1 is SGHRS and CDR2 is YFSETQ. This CDR3 spans 13 amino acids.

This chain connects TRBV6-5 to TRBJ2-5; 7 nucleotides agree with TRBD2. This CDR3 has 16 residues. The V and J ends lost 0 bases and 7 bases, in that order; junction bases with no gene match: 11. The germline gives CDR1 MNHEY, CDR2 SVGAGI. The DNA of the CDR3 is TGTGCCAGCAGTTACTCGATACTAGCGCGGGGTTGGACCCAGTACTTC. The encoded protein is CASSYSILARGWTQYF.

This rearrangement joins TRBV19 to TRBJ1-1; the match to TRBD1 covers 7 bases. V shed 9 bases, J shed 1 base, and the junction held 14 bases outside the gene matches. CDR3 length: 16 residues. The germline V gene encodes CDR1 LNHDA and CDR2 SQIVND (reference sequence). This CDR3 reads CARFTGVRGGNTEAFF. In DNA form, the CDR3 reads TGTGCCAGATTTACAGGGGTAAGGGGTGGGAACACTGAAGCTTTCTTT.

This clone came up a few times. This rearrangement joins TRBV7-6 to TRBJ1-1, with 7 nucleotides matching TRBD1. V lost 5 bases and J lost 0; bases outside the gene matches: 6. Germline CDR1 is SGHVS and CDR2 is FNYEAQ. The CDR3 is made up of 15 amino acids. The CDR3 nucleotides read TGTGCCAGCAGCACATACAGGGGCATGAACACTGAAGCTTTCTTT. This encodes CASSTYRGMNTEAFF.

The V and J genes are TRBV14 and TRBJ1-1; D unclear. This CDR3 has 18 residues. Per the germline V gene, CDR1 is SGHDN and CDR2 is FVKESK. The germline V and J ends were trimmed by 0 bases and 5 bases, with 22 bases remaining between them. CDR3 sequence (DNA): TGTGCCAGCAGCCAAGAGAGGGTTTCTTCGAGGGTCAGGACTGAAGCTTTCTTT. It yields the protein CASSQERVSSRVRTEAFF.

V usage is TRBV9 and J usage is TRBJ1-1, with TRBD1 matching 11 bases. Trimming at V came to 3 bases and at J to 5 bases, leaving 12 bases not matched to a gene. This CDR3 contains 17 residues. Germline CDR1 reads SGDLS; CDR2 reads YYNGEE. CDR3 nucleotides: TGTGCCAGCAGCGAGCATGGGACAGGGGGGACGGGGACTGAAGCTTTCTTT. As protein: CASSEHGTGGTGTEAFF.

The gene calls are TRBV7-8 and TRBJ1-6; no clear D. The germline V and J ends were trimmed by 3 bases and 5 bases, with 8 bases remaining between them. The CDR3 extends over 14 amino acids. CDR1 SGHVS and CDR2 FQNEAQ come from the germline V gene. CDR3 bases: TGTGCCAGCAGCTTTGCACAGAATAATTCACCCCTCCACTTT. This codes for CASSFAQNNSPLHF.

The count of this clone is one. The V call is TRBV19, the J call TRBJ2-3; 7 bases match TRBD2. V was clipped by 3 bases and J by 7 bases; unmatched bases: 7. Germline CDR1 is LNHDA and CDR2 is SQIVND (reference sequence). The CDR3 has 14 amino acids. CDR3: CASSIGTTVYTQYF. CDR3 coding DNA: TGTGCCAGTAGTATTGGGACTACTGTATATACGCAGTATTTT.

The chain recombines TRBV7-2 with TRBJ2-1; perhaps TRBD2 as D (5 bases). CDR1 is SGHTA and CDR2 is FQGNSA in the germline V gene. The V end was cut by 5 bases, the J end by 4 bases, with 12 bases between. The CDR3 covers 14 residues. The CDR3 DNA is TGTGCCAGCAGCCCCCAGGCGGGTTACAATGAGCAGTTCTTC. Translated, it gives CASSPQAGYNEQFF.

The rearrangement links TRBV28 to TRBJ1-6, with D uncertain. Per germline, CDR1 MDHEN and CDR2 SYDVKM. This CDR3 spans 15 amino acids. V was clipped by 1 base and J by 4 bases, with 8 bases between them. In DNA form, the CDR3 reads TGTGCCAGCAGTTTATCTGGAGGATATAATTCACCCCTCCACTTT. Amino acid sequence: CASSLSGGYNSPLHF.

The genes are TRBV2 and TRBJ2-3; 12 bases map to TRBD2. CDR1 is SNHLY and CDR2 is FYNNEI in the germline V gene. The CDR3 extends over 15 amino acids. The V gene end was trimmed by 8 bases and the J gene end by 8 bases; junction bases not matched to a gene: 11. The CDR3 DNA sequence: TGTGCCAGCCGCATCACTAGCGGGAGGTGGAGTACGCAGTATTTT. Amino acid sequence: CASRITSGRWSTQYF.

The rearrangement joins TRBV3-1 (or the pseudogene TRBV3-2) to TRBJ2-3; 9 bases fit TRBD2. The CDR3 is 15 amino acids. Germline CDR1 reads LGHDT; CDR2 reads YNNKEL (reference sequence). V shed 4 bases, J shed 3 bases, and the junction held 5 bases outside the gene matches. This chain's CDR3 is CASSPTGLATDTQYF. Here the CDR3 DNA reads TGTGCCAGCAGCCCCACGGGACTAGCAACAGATACGCAGTATTTT.

The chain employs TRBV5-8 and TRBJ2-1; 7 bases match TRBD1. Trimming took 1 base from V and 8 from J; bases not matched to a gene: 9. The length of the CDR3 is 15 residues. The V gene's germline CDR1 is SGHTS and CDR2 YDEGEE. This CDR3 reads CASSLTRQGFYEQFF. CDR3 bases: TGTGCCAGCAGCTTGACCCGACAGGGTTTTTATGAGCAGTTCTTC.